Listed here is a single T cell receptor (beta chain). The data derive from a study of molecular identifiers for immune sequencing clone quantification. V lost 4 bases, J lost 6 bases, and 10 bases stayed unmatched. Germline assignment: CDR1 SGHDN and CDR2 FVKESK. This CDR3 is built from 15 residues. The bulk TCR libraries were made with methods described before and with listed TCR primers. TCRdb passed the PCR reads through MiXCR, listing each CDR3 protein once. The profile covers about half a million distinct CDR3 sequences, with approximately 25% appearing a single time and 0.76% taken by the ten largest.

V is TRBV14 and J is TRBJ1-1; TRBD1 matches at 8 bases. Sequencing was carried out using naive CD8+ T cells from blood, with Jurkat cell RNA spiked in. Indicated subset: FACS-sorted CD8+CD4-CCR7+CD45RA+ naive T cells. The source of this sequence is a human donor in good health. Some libraries in this study had Jurkat cell RNA spiked in. The CDR3 is CASSPDRAAFPEAFF. The CDR3 DNA is TGTGCCAGCAGCCCGGACAGGGCCGCTTTCCCTGAAGCTTTCTTT. Based on the CDR3 plus reference TRBV14 and TRBJ1-1, the full variable domain is EAGVTQFPSHSVIEKGQTVTLRCDPISGHDNLYWYRRVMGKEIKFLLHFVKESKQDESGMPNNRFLAERTGGTYSTLKVQPAELEDSGVYFCASSPDRAAFPEAFFGQGTRLTVV.